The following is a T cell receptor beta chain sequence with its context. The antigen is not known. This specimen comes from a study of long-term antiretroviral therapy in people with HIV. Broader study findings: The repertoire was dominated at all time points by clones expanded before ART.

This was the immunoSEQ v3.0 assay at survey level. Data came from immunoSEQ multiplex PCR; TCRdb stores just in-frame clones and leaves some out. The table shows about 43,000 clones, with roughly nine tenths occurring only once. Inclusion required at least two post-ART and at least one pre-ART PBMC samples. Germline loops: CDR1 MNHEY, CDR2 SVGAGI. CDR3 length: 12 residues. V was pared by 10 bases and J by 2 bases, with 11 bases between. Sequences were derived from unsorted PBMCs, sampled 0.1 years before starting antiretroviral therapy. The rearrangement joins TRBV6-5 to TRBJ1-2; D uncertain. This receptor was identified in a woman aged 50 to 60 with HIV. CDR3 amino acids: CATYGPNYGYTF. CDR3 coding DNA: TGTGCCACCTACGGACCCAACTATGGCTACACCTTC.